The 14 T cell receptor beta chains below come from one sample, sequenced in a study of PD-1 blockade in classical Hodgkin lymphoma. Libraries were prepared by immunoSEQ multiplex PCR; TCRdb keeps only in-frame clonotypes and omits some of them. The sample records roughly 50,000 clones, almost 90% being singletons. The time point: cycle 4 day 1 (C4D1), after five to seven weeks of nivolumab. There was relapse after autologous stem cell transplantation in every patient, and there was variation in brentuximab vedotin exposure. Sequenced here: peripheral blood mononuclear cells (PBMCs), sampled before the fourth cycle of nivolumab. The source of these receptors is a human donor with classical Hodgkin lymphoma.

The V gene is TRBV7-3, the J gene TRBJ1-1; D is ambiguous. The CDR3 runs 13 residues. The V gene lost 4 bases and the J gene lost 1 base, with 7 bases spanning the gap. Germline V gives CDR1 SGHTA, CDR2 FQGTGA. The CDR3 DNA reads TGTGCCAGCAGCTATACCAGGAACACTGAAGCTTTCTTT. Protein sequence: CASSYTRNTEAFF.

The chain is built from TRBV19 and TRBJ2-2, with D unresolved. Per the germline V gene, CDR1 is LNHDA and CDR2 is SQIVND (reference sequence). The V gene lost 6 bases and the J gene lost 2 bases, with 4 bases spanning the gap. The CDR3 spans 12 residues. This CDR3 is CASSGNTGELFF. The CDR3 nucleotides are TGTGCCAGTAGCGGCAACACCGGGGAGCTGTTTTTT.

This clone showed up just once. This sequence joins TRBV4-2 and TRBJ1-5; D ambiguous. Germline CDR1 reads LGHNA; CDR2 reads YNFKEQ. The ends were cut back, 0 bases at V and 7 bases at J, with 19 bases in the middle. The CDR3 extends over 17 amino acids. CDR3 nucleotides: TGTGCCAGCAGCCAAGAGGGCCGGGCTCCGGGTTCCCAGCCCCAGCATTTT. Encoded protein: CASSQEGRAPGSQPQHF.

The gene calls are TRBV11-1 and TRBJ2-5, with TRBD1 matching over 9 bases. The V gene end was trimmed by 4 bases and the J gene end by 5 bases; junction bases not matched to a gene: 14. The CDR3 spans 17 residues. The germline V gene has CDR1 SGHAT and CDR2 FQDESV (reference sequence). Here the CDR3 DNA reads TGTGCCAGCAGCTCAAAGACAGGGGGTTACTTCGGGGAGACCCAGTACTTC. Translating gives CASSSKTGGYFGETQYF. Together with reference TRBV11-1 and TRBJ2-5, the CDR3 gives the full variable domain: EAEVAQSPRYKITEKSQAVAFWCDPISGHATLYWYRQILGQGPELLVQFQDESVVDDSQLPKDRFSAERLKGVDSTLKIQPAELGDSAMYLCASSSKTGGYFGETQYFGPGTRLLVL.

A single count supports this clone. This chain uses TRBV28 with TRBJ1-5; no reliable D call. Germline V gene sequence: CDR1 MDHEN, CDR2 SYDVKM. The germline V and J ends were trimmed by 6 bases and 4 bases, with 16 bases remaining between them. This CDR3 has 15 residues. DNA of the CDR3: TGTGCCAGCAGGCGACCGGGAATAATTAATCAGCCCCAGCATTTT. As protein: CASRRPGIINQPQHF.

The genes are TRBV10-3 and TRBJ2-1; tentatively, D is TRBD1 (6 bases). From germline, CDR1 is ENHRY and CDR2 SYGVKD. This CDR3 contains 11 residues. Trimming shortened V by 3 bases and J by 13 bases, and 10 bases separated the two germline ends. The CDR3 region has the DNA TGTGCCATCAGTGATAGGGGGACCCAGTTCTTC. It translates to CAISDRGTQFF.

The CDR3 nucleotides are TGTGCCAGCAGGATCATCCGGGACAGGGCCCTAGGAGGCTACACCTTC. This gives the protein CASRIIRDRALGGYTF. V is TRBV2 and J is TRBJ1-2; TRBD1 aligns across 9 bases. The CDR3 contains 16 residues. Trimming at V came to 6 bases and at J to 8 bases, leaving 16 bases not matched to a gene. Germline V gene lookup returns CDR1 SNHLY and CDR2 FYNNEI.

The CDR3 sequence is CATASGRGDEQFF. CDR3 DNA sequence: TGTGCCACCGCTAGCGGGAGGGGTGATGAGCAGTTCTTC. The chain combines TRBV10-3 with TRBJ2-1; TRBD2 agrees at 12 bases. The germline gives CDR1 ENHRY, CDR2 SYGVKD. This CDR3 contains 13 residues. V gave up 10 bases and J gave up 8 bases; unmatched junction bases: 6.

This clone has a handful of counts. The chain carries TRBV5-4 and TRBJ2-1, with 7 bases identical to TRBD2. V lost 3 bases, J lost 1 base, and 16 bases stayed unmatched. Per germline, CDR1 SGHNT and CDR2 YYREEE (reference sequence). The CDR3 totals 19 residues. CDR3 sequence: CASSSTPRRLAYSYNEQFF. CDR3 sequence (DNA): TGTGCCAGCAGCTCTACCCCTCGAAGACTAGCATATTCCTACAATGAGCAGTTCTTC.

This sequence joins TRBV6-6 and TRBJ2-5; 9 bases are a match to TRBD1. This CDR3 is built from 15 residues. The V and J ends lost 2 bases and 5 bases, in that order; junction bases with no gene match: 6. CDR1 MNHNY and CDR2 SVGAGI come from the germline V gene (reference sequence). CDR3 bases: TGTGCCAGCAGTTACGGACAGGGGTTCGACGAGACCCAGTACTTC. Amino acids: CASSYGQGFDETQYF.

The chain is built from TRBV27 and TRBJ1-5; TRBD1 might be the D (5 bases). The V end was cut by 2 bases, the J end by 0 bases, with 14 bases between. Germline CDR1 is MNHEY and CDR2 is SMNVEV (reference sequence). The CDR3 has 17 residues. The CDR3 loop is CASSLRPTAYSNQPQHF. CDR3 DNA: TGTGCCAGCAGTTTACGCCCGACAGCTTATAGCAATCAGCCCCAGCATTTT.

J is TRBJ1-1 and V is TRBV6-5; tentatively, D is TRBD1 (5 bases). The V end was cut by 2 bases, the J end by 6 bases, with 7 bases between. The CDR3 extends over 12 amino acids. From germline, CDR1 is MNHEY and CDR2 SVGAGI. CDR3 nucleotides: TGTGCCAGCAGTTACCCACAGGCTGAAGCTTTCTTT. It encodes CASSYPQAEAFF.

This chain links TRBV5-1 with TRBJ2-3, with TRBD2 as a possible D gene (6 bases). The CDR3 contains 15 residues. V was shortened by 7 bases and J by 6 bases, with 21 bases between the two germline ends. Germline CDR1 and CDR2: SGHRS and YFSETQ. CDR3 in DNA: TGCGCCAGCGCGTTGGGCCGGGGGTCCGGGGATACGCAGTATTTT. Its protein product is CASALGRGSGDTQYF.

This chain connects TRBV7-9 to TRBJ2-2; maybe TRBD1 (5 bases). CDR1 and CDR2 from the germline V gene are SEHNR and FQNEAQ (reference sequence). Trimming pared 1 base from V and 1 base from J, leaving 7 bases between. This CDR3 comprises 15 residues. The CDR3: CASSLGQGNTGELFF. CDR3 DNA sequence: TGTGCCAGCAGCTTAGGGCAGGGGAACACCGGGGAGCTGTTTTTT.